Detailed here is one T cell receptor beta chain. This record comes from a study of neurological immune-mediated disorders. Template-switch 5'RACE cDNA synthesis added a 10-nucleotide unique molecular identifier. MiXCR, applied by TCRdb to the 5' RACE reads, yields one record per CDR3 protein. Counted here are nearly 30,000 distinct CDR3 sequences, about 12% occurring once; the ten biggest clones make up about 6%. Germline V gene lookup returns CDR1 SQVTM and CDR2 ANQGSEA. The CDR3 has 12 residues. V was pared by 4 bases and J by 6 bases, with 3 bases of the junction left unmatched. This receptor was taken from a woman aged 55-75 years in good health. V gene TRBV29-1 combines with J gene TRBJ2-7, with 10 bases aligning to TRBD1. Input material: PBMCs. CDR3: CSVARDRGEQYF. As DNA, the CDR3 is TGCAGCGTTGCGAGGGACAGGGGCGAGCAGTACTTC.